This entry features one TCR beta chain sequence. Its specificity is not known. This nonspecific control used anti-CD3/anti-CD28 bead stimulation of CD4+ T cells. Sorting of responding CD4+ T cells relied on upregulated CD40 ligand together with CD69. Donors were HIV-1-infected adults who began suppressive ART during chronic infection. The data are from a study of persistence of HIV-infected CD4 T cells. With 7 bases clipped from V and 2 bases from J, the junction kept 5 bases outside the gene matches. CDR1 and CDR2 (germline): SEHNR, FQNEAQ (reference sequence). The CDR3 is 15 amino acids. Sequencing used immunoSEQ version 4 in survey mode. Assay used: immunoSEQ multiplex PCR; TCRdb lists only in-frame clones, some missing. Seen here are roughly 41,000 clones, roughly 87% observed once, and the top ten hold approximately 1.3%. General study points: TCR analyses could not target the rare provirus-carrying CMV-responding cells. Degenerate expanded CDR3beta sequences were enriched among CMV- and Gag-responding cells.

This TCR was sampled from an adult man with HIV who was CMV-seropositive. Specimen: CD4+ T cells sorted from PBMCs after 18-hour stimulation, collected from a patient who received antiretroviral therapy. The rearrangement links TRBV7-9 to TRBJ2-5, with TRBD2 matching over 12 bases. CDR3 sequence (DNA): TGTGCCAGCAAGACTAGCGGGAGCTGGCAAGAGACCCAGTACTTC. Amino acids: CASKTSGSWQETQYF.